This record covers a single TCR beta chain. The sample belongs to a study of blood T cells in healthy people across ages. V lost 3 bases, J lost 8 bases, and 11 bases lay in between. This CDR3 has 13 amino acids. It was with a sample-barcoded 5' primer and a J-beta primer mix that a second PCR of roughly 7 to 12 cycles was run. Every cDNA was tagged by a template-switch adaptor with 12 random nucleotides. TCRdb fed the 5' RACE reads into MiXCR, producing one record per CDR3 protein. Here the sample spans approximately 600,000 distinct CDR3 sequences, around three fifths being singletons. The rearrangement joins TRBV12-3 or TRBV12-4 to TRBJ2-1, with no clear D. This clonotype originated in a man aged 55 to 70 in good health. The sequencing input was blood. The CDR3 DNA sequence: TGTGCCAGCAGTTTTGGATCTCGACATGAGCAGTTCTTC. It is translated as CASSFGSRHEQFF.